One T cell receptor beta chain is described in this entry. Most tumor samples had approximately 4.6 ug input DNA in two replicates. Repertoires were generated with immunoSEQ multiplex PCR, while TCRdb's copy carries only in-frame clones and drops some. Here the sample spans some 40,000 clones, over 30% being singletons. The CDR3 is 15 amino acids. Germline values: CDR1 SGHTA, CDR2 FQGTGA. V was clipped by 5 bases and J by 2 bases; unmatched bases: 8. This entry is derived from a study of neoadjuvant anti-PD-1 for oral cavity cancer. Time point here: after neoadjuvant nivolumab, at surgical resection. Patients had newly diagnosed, untreated stage II-IVA oral cavity squamous cell carcinoma.

The chain recombines TRBV7-3 with TRBJ2-7; TRBD1 aligns across 8 bases. This clonotype was sampled from a person between 40 and 80 years old with oral cavity squamous cell carcinoma. The specimen comprised tumor tissue, sampled after nivolumab (anti-PD-1) treatment. This chain's CDR3 is CASSRGQGRAYEQYF. The CDR3 DNA reads TGTGCCAGCAGCCGCGGACAGGGCAGGGCCTACGAGCAGTACTTC.